What follows are 28 T cell receptor beta chains derived from one specimen sequenced in a study of graft-versus-host responses after intestinal transplantation. Sequencing was performed with immunoSEQ multiplex PCR; in TCRdb, only in-frame clones are kept and a portion is missing. The sample holds roughly 50,000 clones, under 95% seen once. The sequences come from PBMCs, collected 662 days after intestinal transplant. Every receptor here comes from a human patient who received an intestinal transplant, so some T cells may come from the graft donor.

J is TRBJ2-2 and V is TRBV7-3, with a possible D match to TRBD1 (6 bases). Trimming stripped 7 bases from V and 2 bases from J, with 11 bases between. Germline V gene data show CDR1 as SGHTA and CDR2 as FQGTGA. The length of the CDR3 is 14 residues. CDR3 amino acids: CASKRTDNTGELFF. DNA for the CDR3: TGTGCCAGCAAAAGGACAGACAACACCGGGGAGCTGTTTTTT.

The chain recombines TRBV5-4 with TRBJ1-1; D gene uncertain. The CDR3 is 13 residues long. Germline CDR1 SGHNT, CDR2 YYREEE (reference sequence). Trimming took off 0 bases at V and 6 bases at J, with 9 bases between the two ends. The CDR3 DNA sequence: TGTGCCAGCAGCTTGGATTCAGTATCTGAAGCTTTCTTT. Translation gives CASSLDSVSEAFF.

This chain links TRBV30 with TRBJ2-5, with 8 bases lining up with TRBD1. Germline V gene data show CDR1 as GTSNPN and CDR2 as SVGIG (reference sequence). Losses at the gene ends were 2 bases for V and 5 bases for J; bases not matched to a gene: 4. CDR3 length: 13 residues. CDR3 sequence: CAWSPQGAETQYF. In DNA form, the CDR3 reads TGTGCCTGGAGTCCTCAGGGGGCGGAGACCCAGTACTTC.

J is TRBJ2-1 and V is TRBV7-3; no reliable D call. The V end was cut by 0 bases, the J end by 6 bases, with 12 bases between. CDR1 SGHTA and CDR2 FQGTGA come from the germline V gene. The CDR3 has 15 residues. The CDR3 coding sequence is TGTGCCAGCAGCTTAACGCTTTCTGGGCGCAATGAGCAGTTCTTC. This encodes CASSLTLSGRNEQFF.

The chain is built from TRBV6-1 and TRBJ1-3, with 7 bases lining up with TRBD1. The CDR3 spans 13 residues. Trimming at V came to 9 bases and at J to 1 base, leaving 3 bases not matched to a gene. Germline CDR1 reads MNHNS; CDR2 reads SASEGT. CDR3 in amino acids: CASMDRSGNTIYF. In nucleotides, the CDR3 is TGTGCCAGTATGGACAGGTCTGGAAACACCATATATTTT.

This clone was found once. CDR3 sequence reads: CASSFAGRTDYGYTF. The CDR3 DNA reads as TGTGCCAGCAGTTTCGCGGGCAGGACGGACTATGGCTACACCTTC. V gene TRBV27 combines with J gene TRBJ1-2; no definite D call. V lost 3 bases to trimming and J lost 3 bases, with 14 bases between them. The CDR3 has 15 amino acids. Germline V gives CDR1 MNHEY, CDR2 SMNVEV (reference sequence).

V is TRBV6-1 and J is TRBJ1-1; D gene ambiguous. The CDR3 sequence is 12 residues long. Germline V gene data show CDR1 as MNHNS and CDR2 as SASEGT. V gave up 1 base and J gave up 11 bases, with 11 bases separating them. The CDR3 loop reads CASSEGTLGAFF. For the CDR3, the DNA is TGTGCCAGCAGTGAAGGGACCCTTGGGGCTTTCTTT.

The gene calls are TRBV27 and TRBJ2-3; D is unresolved. The CDR3 runs 12 residues. Trimming shortened V by 6 bases and J by 3 bases, and 7 bases separated the two germline ends. Per germline, CDR1 MNHEY and CDR2 SMNVEV (reference sequence). This CDR3 reads CASSSVTDTQYF. DNA of the CDR3: TGTGCCAGCAGCTCCGTAACAGATACGCAGTATTTT.

The V gene is TRBV7-2, the J gene TRBJ2-1, with 9 bases lining up with TRBD2. The CDR3 runs to 15 residues. Trimming cost V 5 bases and J 6 bases; bases outside gene matches: 8. The germline CDR1 and CDR2 sequences are SGHTA and FQGNSA. CDR3 amino acids: CASSRAAGGSNEQFF. CDR3 nucleotide sequence: TGTGCCAGCAGCCGCGCGGCGGGGGGGTCCAATGAGCAGTTCTTC. The whole variable domain, remainder taken from reference TRBV7-2 and TRBJ2-1, is GAGVSQSPSNKVTEKGKDVELRCDPISGHTALYWYRQSLGQGLEFLIYFQGNSAPDKSGLPSDRFSAERTGGSVSTLTIQRTQQEDSAVYLCASSRAAGGSNEQFFGPGTRLTVL.

The CDR3 here is CSVMTGLRGNEQFF. The CDR3 nucleotides are TGCAGCGTCATGACAGGGTTGAGGGGCAATGAGCAGTTCTTC. The chain combines TRBV29-1 with TRBJ2-1; 7 bases agree with TRBD1. V gave up 6 bases and J gave up 6 bases; unmatched junction bases: 11. This CDR3 has 14 residues. The germline V gene encodes CDR1 SQVTM and CDR2 ANQGSEA.

This sequence joins TRBV6-4 and TRBJ2-5; D gene uncertain. CDR3 length: 10 amino acids. CDR1 is MRHNA and CDR2 is SNTAGT in the germline V gene. The germline V and J ends were trimmed by 7 bases and 3 bases, with 3 bases remaining between them. The CDR3 reads CASNEETQYF. The CDR3, as DNA: TGTGCCAGCAATGAAGAGACCCAGTACTTC.

This clone was observed once. This chain joins TRBV5-4 and TRBJ2-7; 10 nucleotides align to TRBD1. Germline CDR1 and CDR2: SGHNT and YYREEE (reference sequence). This CDR3 region has 17 residues. With V trimmed by 1 base and J by 0 bases, 7 bases remained unmatched. CDR3 bases: TGTGCCAGCAGCTTGCCGTACGGGACAGGGGTCTCCTACGAGCAGTACTTC. It codes for CASSLPYGTGVSYEQYF.

The genes are TRBV30 and TRBJ2-5; no firm D call. The CDR3 spans 13 residues. The V gene lost 5 bases and the J gene lost 5 bases, with 15 bases spanning the gap. CDR1 and CDR2 from the germline V gene are GTSNPN and SVGIG (reference sequence). In DNA form, the CDR3 reads TGTGCCTGGGACTTAAGTGGGGATGAGACCCAGTACTTC. It yields the protein CAWDLSGDETQYF.

This chain links TRBV5-4 with TRBJ1-4; TRBD1 might be the D (6 bases). Deletions cut 2 bases from V and 0 bases from J, with 14 bases between. This CDR3 has 17 amino acids. Looked up from germline, CDR1 is SGHNT and CDR2 is YYREEE (reference sequence). The CDR3 coding sequence is TGTGCCAGCAGCTTTTGGGGGGCCGCATCAACTAATGAAAAACTGTTTTTT. It specifies CASSFWGAASTNEKLFF.

The chain has TRBV5-1 and TRBJ2-5; D might be TRBD2 (5 bases). V shed 0 bases and J shed 4 bases, with 7 bases lying between them. The CDR3 has 13 amino acids. Germline assignment: CDR1 SGHRS and CDR2 YFSETQ. CDR3 in DNA: TGCGCCAGCAGCTTGGCCGGACTAGAGACCCAGTACTTC. Its protein is CASSLAGLETQYF.

The V call is TRBV30, the J call TRBJ2-3; possibly TRBD2 for D (5 bases). CDR3 length: 14 amino acids. The germline V gene has CDR1 GTSNPN and CDR2 SVGIG (reference sequence). With 3 bases removed from V and 3 bases from J, the gap between germline ends came to 13 bases. CDR3 sequence (DNA): TGTGCCTGGAGCGTACTACTAGGGACAGATACGCAGTATTTT. Translation: CAWSVLLGTDTQYF.

The chain couples TRBV13 to TRBJ1-3; maybe TRBD1 (6 bases). Germline CDR1 reads PRHDT; CDR2 reads FYEKMQ (reference sequence). This CDR3 spans 15 amino acids. V dropped 1 base and J dropped 4 bases, with 11 bases sitting between them. In nucleotides, the CDR3 is TGTGCCAGCAGCTTAGACAGGGCGCAAGGAAACACCATATATTTT. Translation gives CASSLDRAQGNTIYF.

The chain is built from TRBV7-8 and TRBJ1-4; possibly TRBD1 for D (5 bases). Trimming took 3 bases from V and 4 from J, leaving 12 bases between them. Germline CDR1 is SGHVS and CDR2 is FQNEAQ. This CDR3 has 15 residues. The CDR3 protein is CASSFRDGNNEKLFF. For the CDR3, the DNA is TGTGCCAGCAGCTTCCGGGACGGAAATAATGAAAAACTGTTTTTT.

The V gene is TRBV18, the J gene TRBJ1-1, with 8 positions matching TRBD1. The CDR3 covers 15 residues. Germline-derived CDR1 and CDR2 are KGHSH and LQKENI. The trim removed 3 bases at V and 0 bases at J, leaving 3 bases unmatched. The CDR3 here is CASSPDREMNTEAFF. CDR3 in DNA: TGTGCCAGCTCACCGGACAGGGAAATGAACACTGAAGCTTTCTTT.

The gene calls are TRBV30 and TRBJ2-5, with 9 nucleotides matching TRBD1. The germline CDR1 and CDR2 sequences are GTSNPN and SVGIG (reference sequence). Trimming cost V 5 bases and J 7 bases; bases outside gene matches: 8. The CDR3 contains 13 residues. The DNA of the CDR3 is TGTGCCTGGGCCCGGGACAGGGAAGGGACCCAGTACTTC. Amino acid sequence: CAWARDREGTQYF.

The rearrangement uses TRBV10-3 and TRBJ1-1; TRBD1 is a possible D gene (6 bases). CDR1 ENHRY and CDR2 SYGVKD come from the germline V gene. There are 15 residues in the CDR3. Trimming stripped 4 bases from V and 6 bases from J, with 18 bases between. The CDR3 here is CAISGGGGRASEAFF. CDR3 nucleotide sequence: TGTGCCATCAGTGGGGGCGGGGGCAGGGCGTCTGAAGCTTTCTTT.

The rearrangement joins TRBV27 to TRBJ2-1, with TRBD1 as a possible D gene (6 bases). There are 16 residues in the CDR3. V dropped 3 bases and J dropped 4 bases, with 16 bases sitting between them. Germline V gene data show CDR1 as MNHEY and CDR2 as SMNVEV (reference sequence). CDR3 bases: TGTGCCAGCAGTTTTGTCTCGCAGGGGCGATACAATGAGCAGTTCTTC. Translating it yields CASSFVSQGRYNEQFF.

The CDR3 region is CAIGSSYNSPLHF. The CDR3 region has the DNA TGTGCCATCGGGAGCTCCTATAATTCACCCCTCCACTTT. The V and J genes are TRBV10-3 and TRBJ1-6; D uncertain. V was clipped by 8 bases and J by 0 bases, with 5 bases between them. This CDR3 is 13 amino acids long. Looked up from germline, CDR1 is ENHRY and CDR2 is SYGVKD.

The chain combines TRBV10-3 with TRBJ2-2; D is ambiguous. CDR3 size: 12 residues. Germline V CDR1 and CDR2: ENHRY, SYGVKD. The ends were cut back, 11 bases at V and 7 bases at J, with 14 bases in the middle. The CDR3 loop is CASRSEDGELFF. In nucleotides, the CDR3 is TGTGCCTCACGGTCCGAAGACGGGGAGCTGTTTTTT.

The chain has TRBV19 and TRBJ2-6, with TRBD1 matching over 10 bases. CDR1 LNHDA and CDR2 SQIVND come from the germline V gene (reference sequence). The CDR3 totals 16 residues. Trimming took 10 bases from V and 2 from J; bases not matched to a gene: 8. This CDR3 reads CATRDRGNAGANVLTF. CDR3 bases: TGTGCCACCCGGGACAGGGGCAATGCTGGGGCCAACGTCCTGACTTTC.

J is TRBJ1-2 and V is TRBV10-3; D uncertain. The V end lost 0 bases, the J end lost 2 bases, and 13 bases lay between the germline ends. CDR3 length equals 16 residues. Germline V CDR1 and CDR2: ENHRY, SYGVKD. Here the CDR3 DNA reads TGTGCCATCAGTGAGTCGAACTCCGCCGAAAACTATGGCTACACCTTC. Residues: CAISESNSAENYGYTF.

The rearrangement joins TRBV6-1 to TRBJ2-5; tentatively, D is TRBD1 (6 bases). The germline V gene encodes CDR1 MNHNS and CDR2 SASEGT. The CDR3 spans 13 residues. The V and J ends lost 8 bases and 4 bases respectively, with 14 bases between them. CDR3 nucleotide sequence: TGTGCCAGCCTGACCGAACAGGGAGAGACCCAGTACTTC. Amino acid sequence: CASLTEQGETQYF.

The V gene is TRBV5-1, the J gene TRBJ2-2, with TRBD2 as a possible D gene (7 bases). The V end was cut by 9 bases, the J end by 5 bases, with 26 bases between. This CDR3 is 17 amino acids long. Germline V gene lookup returns CDR1 SGHRS and CDR2 YFSETQ. As DNA, the CDR3 is TGCGCCACCAAGCCGACGGAGTGGGGGGGGCTTACCGGGGAGCTGTTTTTT. The encoded protein is CATKPTEWGGLTGELFF.